This T cell receptor beta chain stems from a study of blood T cells in healthy people across ages. This CDR3 is built from 15 residues. J lost 3 bases, V lost 0 bases, and 3 bases had no gene match. Germline V lookup: CDR1 SGHRS, CDR2 YFSETQ. Donors were systemically healthy Caucasian individuals from Russia aged 6 to 90 years. PBMCs, at least 7 million per sample, were isolated. The use of a sample-barcoded 5' primer and a J-beta primer mix characterized a second PCR of about 6 to 11 cycles. TCRdb itself ran the 5' RACE reads through MiXCR, one entry per CDR3 protein. Altogether 850,000 to 1,300,000 distinct CDR3 sequences are present, roughly 45% being singletons, with the ten largest covering 15% to 20%.

The chain recombines TRBV5-1 with TRBJ2-3; 8 nucleotides align to TRBD2. Source material: blood. The clonotype was recovered from a woman aged 60-75 years in good health. CDR3 loop: CASSLVAGPTDTQYF. CDR3 in DNA: TGCGCCAGCAGCTTGGTAGCGGGACCTACAGATACGCAGTATTTT.